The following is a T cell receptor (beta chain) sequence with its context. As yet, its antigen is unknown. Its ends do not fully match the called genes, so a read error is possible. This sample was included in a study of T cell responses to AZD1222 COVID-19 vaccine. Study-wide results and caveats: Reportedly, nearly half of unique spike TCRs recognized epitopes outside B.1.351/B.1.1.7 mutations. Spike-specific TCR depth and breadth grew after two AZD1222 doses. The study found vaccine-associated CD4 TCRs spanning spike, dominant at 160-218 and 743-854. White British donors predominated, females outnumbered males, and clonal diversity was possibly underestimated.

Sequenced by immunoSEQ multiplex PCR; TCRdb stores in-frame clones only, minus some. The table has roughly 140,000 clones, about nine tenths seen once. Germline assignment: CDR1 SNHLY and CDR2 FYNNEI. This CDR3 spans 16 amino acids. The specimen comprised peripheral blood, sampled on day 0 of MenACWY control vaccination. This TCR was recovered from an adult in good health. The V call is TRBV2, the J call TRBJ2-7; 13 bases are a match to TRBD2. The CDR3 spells CASREGLAGDNYEQYF. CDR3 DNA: TGTGCCAGCAGGGAAGGACTAGCGGGAGACAACTACGAGCAGTACTTC.